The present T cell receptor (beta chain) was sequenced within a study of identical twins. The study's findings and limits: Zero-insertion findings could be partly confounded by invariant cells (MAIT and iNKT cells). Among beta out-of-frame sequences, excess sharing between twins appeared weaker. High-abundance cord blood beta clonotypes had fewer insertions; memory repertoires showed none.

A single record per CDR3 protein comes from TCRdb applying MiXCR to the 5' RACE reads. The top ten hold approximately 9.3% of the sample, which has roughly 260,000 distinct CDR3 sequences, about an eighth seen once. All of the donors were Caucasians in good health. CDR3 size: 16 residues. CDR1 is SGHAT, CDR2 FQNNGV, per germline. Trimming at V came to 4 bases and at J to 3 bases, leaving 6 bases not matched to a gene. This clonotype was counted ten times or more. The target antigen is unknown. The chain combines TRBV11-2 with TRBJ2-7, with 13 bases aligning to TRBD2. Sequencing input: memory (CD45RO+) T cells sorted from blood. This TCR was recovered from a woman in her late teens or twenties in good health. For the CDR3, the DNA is TGTGCCAGCAGCTCCACCGGACTAGCGGGGGACTACGAGCAGTACTTC. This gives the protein CASSSTGLAGDYEQYF.